The 30 T cell receptor beta chains presented below share a single source sample, sequenced in a study of control samples from healthy donors and cancer patients. Profiled with immunoSEQ multiplex PCR; TCRdb holds only in-frame clones, not every one. Here the sample spans about 250,000 clones, over 75% being singletons. Sequencing was done on a sample of PBMCs. The receptors here all came from a woman aged 60-70 years with lung cancer.

The chain has TRBV5-1 and TRBJ2-6; D possibly matches TRBD1 or TRBD2 (5 bases each). The germline gives CDR1 SGHRS, CDR2 YFSETQ. Trimming removed 1 base at V and 4 bases at J, with 9 bases between. The length of the CDR3 is 15 residues. The CDR3 loop reads CASSLSGTGANVLTF. Written as DNA, the CDR3 is TGCGCCAGCAGCTTGTCAGGGACGGGGGCCAACGTCCTGACTTTC.

This chain joins TRBV9 and TRBJ2-5; 7 nucleotides match TRBD1. The CDR3 has 13 amino acids. Germline V gene data show CDR1 as SGDLS and CDR2 as YYNGEE. Trimming took 4 bases from V and 4 from J; bases not matched to a gene: 4. CDR3 region: CASSSGQPETQYF. The CDR3 DNA follows: TGTGCCAGCAGCTCGGGACAGCCAGAGACCCAGTACTTC.

The genes are TRBV5-1 and TRBJ2-2; perhaps TRBD2 as D (6 bases). Germline assignment: CDR1 SGHRS and CDR2 YFSETQ. CDR3 length equals 15 residues. The V and J ends lost 2 bases and 5 bases respectively, with 13 bases between them. CDR3 residues: CASSFLEGRTGELFF. Here the CDR3 DNA reads TGCGCCAGCAGCTTCCTGGAGGGGAGGACCGGGGAGCTGTTTTTT.

Here the CDR3 reads CASSLLAGNSNEQFF. CDR3 DNA sequence: TGCGCCAGCAGCTTGCTAGCGGGGAATTCTAATGAGCAGTTCTTC. J is TRBJ2-1 and V is TRBV5-1; 9 bases match TRBD2. There are 15 residues in the CDR3. V lost 1 base and J lost 7; bases outside the gene matches: 6. Per the germline V gene, CDR1 is SGHRS and CDR2 is YFSETQ. The full variable domain, completed using reference TRBV5-1 and TRBJ2-1, is KAGVTQTPRYLIKTRGQQVTLSCSPISGHRSVSWYQQTPGQGLQFLFEYFSETQRNKGNFPGRFSGRQFSNSRSEMNVSTLELGDSALYLCASSLLAGNSNEQFFGPGTRLTVL.

The V gene is TRBV6-1, the J gene TRBJ2-1, with D tentatively TRBD2 (5 bases). Germline assignment: CDR1 MNHNS and CDR2 SASEGT. The CDR3 has 15 amino acids. Between the trimmed V and J ends, which lost 3 bases and 8 bases, there was a span of 17 bases. The CDR3 bases are TGTGCCAGCAGTGAGGGTAGCGCCGGGTGGTATGAGCAGTTCTTC. Residues: CASSEGSAGWYEQFF.

The gene calls are TRBV3-1 (or the pseudogene TRBV3-2) and TRBJ1-2; 7 nucleotides match TRBD1. V lost 4 bases to trimming and J lost 0 bases; unmatched junction nucleotides: 11. Germline values: CDR1 LGHDT, CDR2 YNNKEL (reference sequence). The CDR3 extends over 17 amino acids. In nucleotides, the CDR3 is TGTGCCAGCAGCCCATTTAGCGGAGGGGGCACTAACTATGGCTACACCTTC. Translation gives CASSPFSGGGTNYGYTF.

Written as DNA, the CDR3 is TGCAGCGTTGCAGGCACAGATACGCAGTATTTT. It encodes CSVAGTDTQYF. This rearrangement joins TRBV29-1 to TRBJ2-3; no clear D. There are 11 residues in the CDR3. The germline V gene has CDR1 SQVTM and CDR2 ANQGSEA. The V and J ends lost 4 bases and 1 base respectively, with 3 bases between them.

CDR3 DNA sequence: TGTGCCAGCAGTTACGAGCTAGCGGGATTCACAGATACGCAGTATTTT. The encoded protein is CASSYELAGFTDTQYF. The V and J genes are TRBV6-6 and TRBJ2-3; TRBD2 matches 9 bases. This CDR3 has 16 amino acids. Per germline, CDR1 MNHNY and CDR2 SVGAGI (reference sequence). J lost 2 bases, V lost 2 bases, and 5 bases had no gene match.

V usage is TRBV4-1 and J usage is TRBJ1-2, with a possible D match to TRBD1 (5 bases). V gave up 3 bases and J gave up 3 bases, with 8 bases separating them. Germline CDR1 is MGHRA and CDR2 is YSYEKL. This CDR3 has 13 amino acids. The CDR3 reads CASSQQGYYGYTF. CDR3 sequence (DNA): TGCGCCAGCAGCCAGCAGGGCTACTATGGCTACACCTTC.

This clone has a single count. The V and J genes are TRBV2 and TRBJ1-3; no clear D gene. The V end lost 4 bases, the J end lost 10 bases, and 8 bases lay between the germline ends. Germline CDR1 SNHLY, CDR2 FYNNEI. This CDR3 is built from 11 residues. CDR3 DNA sequence: TGTGCCAGCAGTGGGGTTGCTACCATATATTTT. This translates into CASSGVATIYF.

V and J are TRBV7-8 and TRBJ2-1, with TRBD2 identical over 9 bases. V was pared by 5 bases and J by 7 bases, with 12 bases of the junction left unmatched. Germline CDR1 and CDR2: SGHVS and FQNEAQ. The length of the CDR3 is 16 residues. The CDR3 reads CASSPRIAGVGNEQFF. DNA of the CDR3: TGTGCCAGCAGCCCCCGTATAGCGGGAGTTGGGAATGAGCAGTTCTTC.

This chain uses TRBV18 with TRBJ2-2; the match to TRBD2 covers 13 bases. The junction had 1 base not matched to a gene; V was cut back by 3 bases and J by 0 bases. The CDR3 is 17 amino acids. Per germline, CDR1 KGHSH and CDR2 LQKENI. The CDR3: CASSPGLAGSNTGELFF. CDR3 DNA: TGTGCCAGCTCACCGGGACTAGCGGGATCGAACACCGGGGAGCTGTTTTTT. The entire variable domain, with the rest obtained from reference TRBV18 and TRBJ2-2, is as follows: NAGVMQNPRHLVRRRGQEARLRCSPMKGHSHVYWYRQLPEEGLKFMVYLQKENIIDESGMPKERFSAEFPKEGPSILRIQQVVRGDSAAYFCASSPGLAGSNTGELFFGEGSRLTVL.

The V gene is TRBV19, the J gene TRBJ2-7; D is uncertain. V lost 6 bases and J 0 bases, leaving 9 bases between the germline ends. Germline V gene sequence: CDR1 LNHDA, CDR2 SQIVND (reference sequence). This CDR3 has 13 amino acids. The DNA of the CDR3 is TGTGCCAGTAGGGACGCGAGCTCCTACGAGCAGTACTTC. This encodes CASRDASSYEQYF.

This chain links TRBV19 with TRBJ2-1; tentative D call: TRBD1 (6 bases). CDR3 size: 19 residues. CDR1 and CDR2 (germline): LNHDA, SQIVND (reference sequence). Trimming pared 0 bases from V and 2 bases from J, leaving 20 bases between. In DNA form, the CDR3 reads TGTGCCAGTAGTATAGATGGTGCTGGGACAATCTCGCCCTACAATGAGCAGTTCTTC. Translating gives CASSIDGAGTISPYNEQFF.

V gene TRBV4-1 combines with J gene TRBJ2-7; D unresolved. This CDR3 spans 14 amino acids. V lost 2 bases, J lost 1 base, and 9 bases lay in between. CDR1 is MGHRA and CDR2 is YSYEKL in the germline V gene. This chain's CDR3 is CASSQQGRSYEQYF. The DNA of the CDR3 is TGCGCCAGCAGCCAACAAGGACGGTCCTACGAGCAGTACTTC.

The chain joins TRBV6-6 to TRBJ2-2; TRBD1 aligns across 7 bases. CDR1 MNHNY and CDR2 SVGAGI come from the germline V gene (reference sequence). The CDR3 totals 14 residues. V lost 7 bases and J lost 5; bases outside the gene matches: 7. CDR3 sequence: CASIDRVGTGELFF. The CDR3 DNA is TGTGCCAGCATCGACAGGGTAGGGACCGGGGAGCTGTTTTTT.

The rearrangement joins TRBV28 to TRBJ2-1; D not certain. Deletions cut 8 bases from V and 0 bases from J, with 17 bases between. Looked up from germline, CDR1 is MDHEN and CDR2 is SYDVKM. The CDR3 has 16 residues. CDR3 nucleotide sequence: TGTGCCAGCGGATCCGCCTCCCCTCGCTCCTACAATGAGCAGTTCTTC. Amino acids: CASGSASPRSYNEQFF.

The chain has TRBV6-1 and TRBJ2-7; D unclear. CDR3 length: 12 amino acids. Germline CDR1 is MNHNS and CDR2 is SASEGT. Between the trimmed V and J ends, which lost 6 bases and 2 bases, there was a span of 8 bases. CDR3 loop: CASRQETYEQYF. CDR3 in DNA: TGTGCCAGCAGGCAGGAAACCTACGAGCAGTACTTC.

This clone was detected only a few times. The J gene is TRBJ2-4, the V gene TRBV28; TRBD1 agrees at 7 bases. CDR1 and CDR2 from the germline V gene are MDHEN and SYDVKM. The J segment lost 1 base and the V segment lost 6 bases, leaving 12 bases of the junction unmatched. This CDR3 contains 17 residues. The CDR3 here is CASSSAGGSWAKNIQYF. Here the CDR3 DNA reads TGTGCCAGCAGCTCGGCAGGGGGAAGCTGGGCCAAAAACATTCAGTACTTC.

This sequence joins TRBV5-1 and TRBJ1-2; D might be TRBD1 (5 bases). Trimming shortened V by 4 bases and J by 3 bases, and 13 bases separated the two germline ends. Germline assignment: CDR1 SGHRS and CDR2 YFSETQ. The CDR3 length is 14 residues. DNA of the CDR3: TGCGCCAGCAGCCCGAGCAGGGAGGACTATGGCTACACCTTC. Protein product: CASSPSREDYGYTF.

The chain recombines TRBV6-5 with TRBJ2-4; TRBD2 aligns across 7 bases. The junction had 5 bases not matched to a gene; V was cut back by 6 bases and J by 0 bases. The CDR3 consists of 15 residues. Looked up from germline, CDR1 is MNHEY and CDR2 is SVGAGI. CDR3 sequence (DNA): TGTGCCAGCAGGGTGGGAGGGCTAGCCAAAAACATTCAGTACTTC. Its protein is CASRVGGLAKNIQYF.

J is TRBJ2-7 and V is TRBV2; D is ambiguous. This CDR3 comprises 14 residues. V dropped 3 bases and J dropped 0 bases, with 9 bases sitting between them. The V gene's germline CDR1 is SNHLY and CDR2 FYNNEI. The CDR3 protein is CASSERSLSYEQYF. Here the CDR3 DNA reads TGTGCCAGCAGTGAGCGGTCCCTCTCCTACGAGCAGTACTTC.

The V and J genes are TRBV10-3 and TRBJ2-1; 9 bases are shared with TRBD2. The germline V gene encodes CDR1 ENHRY and CDR2 SYGVKD. The CDR3 length is 16 residues. V shed 3 bases, J shed 4 bases, and the junction held 7 bases outside the gene matches. CDR3 nucleotides: TGTGCCATCAGTGACCCCCGACTAGCGGTATACAATGAGCAGTTCTTC. Translated, it gives CAISDPRLAVYNEQFF.

The chain employs TRBV12-3 or TRBV12-4 and TRBJ2-5; D remains ambiguous. This CDR3 has 13 residues. Trimming left V 3 bases short and J 5 bases short, with 10 bases between. CDR3: CASSFSVAETQYF. The DNA of the CDR3 is TGTGCCAGCAGTTTTTCGGTTGCGGAGACCCAGTACTTC.

The gene calls are TRBV18 and TRBJ2-7, with 11 bases lining up with TRBD2. V lost 3 bases and J lost 0; bases outside the gene matches: 7. The CDR3 extends over 17 amino acids. Germline CDR1 and CDR2: KGHSH and LQKENI. DNA for the CDR3: TGTGCCAGCTCACCTCTCGGGACTAGCGGACCCTCCTACGAGCAGTACTTC. The encoded protein is CASSPLGTSGPSYEQYF.

The rearrangement uses TRBV7-9 and TRBJ1-1; no definite D call. The V gene lost 4 bases and the J gene lost 1 base, with 10 bases spanning the gap. This CDR3 has 14 amino acids. The germline gives CDR1 SEHNR, CDR2 FQNEAQ (reference sequence). DNA of the CDR3: TGTGCCAGCAGCTCGGGGAGGGCGAACACTGAAGCTTTCTTT. Its translation is CASSSGRANTEAFF.

The V and J genes are TRBV2 and TRBJ2-2; no clear D. Germline CDR1 SNHLY, CDR2 FYNNEI. The CDR3 totals 13 residues. The germline V and J ends were trimmed by 2 bases and 1 base, with 2 bases remaining between them. The CDR3 here is CASSEQNTGELFF. The CDR3 DNA sequence: TGTGCCAGCAGTGAACAGAACACCGGGGAGCTGTTTTTT.

The rearrangement joins TRBV6-6 to TRBJ1-2; a weak D match, TRBD1 (6 bases). The V and J ends lost 4 bases and 2 bases respectively, with 8 bases between them. The length of the CDR3 is 13 residues. Germline V lookup: CDR1 MNHNY, CDR2 SVGAGI (reference sequence). CDR3 sequence (DNA): TGTGCCAGCAGTTCTACAGGGAACTATGGCTACACCTTC. This sequence encodes CASSSTGNYGYTF.

CDR3 loop: CASSLDGSGANVLTF. Here the CDR3 DNA reads TGTGCCAGCAGCCTAGACGGCTCTGGGGCCAACGTCCTGACTTTC. The V gene is TRBV6-5, the J gene TRBJ2-6; D gene ambiguous. Per germline, CDR1 MNHEY and CDR2 SVGAGI. The V end was cut by 6 bases, the J end by 0 bases, with 9 bases between. The CDR3 runs to 15 residues.

The V gene is TRBV20-1, the J gene TRBJ2-1, with 8 bases identical to TRBD2. CDR1 and CDR2 from the germline V gene are DFQATT and SNEGSKA (reference sequence). The CDR3 sequence is 16 residues long. Trimming cost V 3 bases and J 0 bases; bases outside gene matches: 7. CDR3 loop: CSASDSGGLSYNEQFF. DNA for the CDR3: TGCAGTGCTAGTGACAGCGGGGGCCTCTCCTACAATGAGCAGTTCTTC.